This record concerns one T cell receptor (beta chain) sequence. Germline V lookup: CDR1 LNHDA, CDR2 SQIVND (reference sequence). Trimming took 4 bases from V and 6 from J, leaving 13 bases between them. The CDR3 has 13 residues. The data were obtained in a study of shared clonotypes between healthy human individuals. Each subset's genomic DNA was shared equally among a number of immunoSEQ plates. Measured with immunoSEQ multiplex PCR; TCRdb has only the in-frame clones, and not every one. The sample has roughly 2,500,000 clones, over 85% seen once. The TCR sequence derives from a man younger than 30 in good health. Some clones in this sample may be carry-over from other donors' samples. Source material: naive CD4+ T cells from PBMCs. Subset specified: CD45RA+ positively selected. J is TRBJ2-7 and V is TRBV19; D gene unclear. CDR3 region: CASSRKGSGEQYF. As DNA, the CDR3 is TGTGCCAGTAGTAGAAAGGGCTCGGGCGAGCAGTACTTC.